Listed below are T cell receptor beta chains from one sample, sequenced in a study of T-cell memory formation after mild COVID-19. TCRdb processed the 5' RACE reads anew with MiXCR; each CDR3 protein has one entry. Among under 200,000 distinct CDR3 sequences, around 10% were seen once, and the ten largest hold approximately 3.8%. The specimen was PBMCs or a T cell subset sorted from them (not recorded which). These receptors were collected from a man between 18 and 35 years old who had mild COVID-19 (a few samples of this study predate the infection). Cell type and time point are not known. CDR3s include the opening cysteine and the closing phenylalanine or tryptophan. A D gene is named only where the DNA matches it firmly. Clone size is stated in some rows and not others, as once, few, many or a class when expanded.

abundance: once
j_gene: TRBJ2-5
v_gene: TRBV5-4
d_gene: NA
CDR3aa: CDSSTWGRGETQYF
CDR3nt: TGTGACAGCAGCACATGGGGCAGGGGAGAGACCCAGTACTTC

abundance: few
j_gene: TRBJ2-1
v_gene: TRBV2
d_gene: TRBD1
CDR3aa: CASKGRGNEQFF
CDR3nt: TGTGCCAGCAAGGGCAGGGGGAATGAGCAGTTCTTC

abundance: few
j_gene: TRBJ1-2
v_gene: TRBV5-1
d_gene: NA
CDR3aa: CASSSEGTSYGYTF
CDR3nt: TGCGCCAGCAGCTCCGAGGGGACTTCCTATGGCTACACCTTC

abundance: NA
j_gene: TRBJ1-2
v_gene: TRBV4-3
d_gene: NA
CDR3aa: CASSQGWVIPPRGYTF
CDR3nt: TGCGCCAGCAGCCAAGGCTGGGTAATACCACCCCGCGGCTACACCTTC

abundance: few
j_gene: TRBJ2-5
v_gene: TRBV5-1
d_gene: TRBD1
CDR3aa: CASSTRTGQETQYF
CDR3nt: TGCGCCAGCAGCACCAGGACAGGGCAAGAGACCCAGTACTTC

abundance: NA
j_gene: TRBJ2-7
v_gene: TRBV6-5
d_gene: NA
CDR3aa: CASRRRPGDTYEQYF
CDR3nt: TGTGCCAGCAGAAGGCGGCCAGGGGACACCTACGAGCAGTACTTC

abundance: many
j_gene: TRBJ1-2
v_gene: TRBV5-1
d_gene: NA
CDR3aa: CASSSGHTSNYGYTF
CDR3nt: TGCGCCAGCAGCTCGGGACACACAAGCAACTATGGCTACACCTTC

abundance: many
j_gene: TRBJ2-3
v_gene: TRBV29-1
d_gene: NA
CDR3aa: CSAVPSTDTQYF
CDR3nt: TGCAGCGCCGTCCCTTCTACAGATACGCAGTATTTT

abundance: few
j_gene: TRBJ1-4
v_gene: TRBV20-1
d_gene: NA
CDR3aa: CSASRNEKLFF
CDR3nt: TGCAGTGCTAGCCGCAATGAAAAACTGTTTTTT

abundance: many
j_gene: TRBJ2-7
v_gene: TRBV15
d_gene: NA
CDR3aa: CATSTGQSDEQYF
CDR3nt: TGTGCCACCAGCACGGGGCAATCGGACGAGCAGTACTTC

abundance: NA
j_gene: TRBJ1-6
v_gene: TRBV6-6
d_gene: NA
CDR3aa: CASSYSRTTRGSPLHF
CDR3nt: TGTGCCAGCAGTTACTCACGGACAACCAGGGGTTCACCCCTCCACTTT

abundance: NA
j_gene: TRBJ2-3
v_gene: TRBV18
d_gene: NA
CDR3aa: CASSPPLDPDTQYF
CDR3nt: TGTGCCAGCTCACCACCGCTAGACCCAGATACGCAGTATTTT

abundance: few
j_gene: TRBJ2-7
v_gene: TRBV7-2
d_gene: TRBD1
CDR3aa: CASSSGQTKQYF
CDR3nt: TGTGCCAGCAGCTCGGGACAGACCAAGCAGTACTTC

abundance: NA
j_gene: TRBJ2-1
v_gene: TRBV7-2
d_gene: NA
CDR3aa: CASSFGWGGDNEQFF
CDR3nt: TGTGCCAGCAGCTTCGGATGGGGTGGGGACAATGAGCAGTTCTTC

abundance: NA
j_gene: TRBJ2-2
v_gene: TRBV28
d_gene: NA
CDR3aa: CASRITRSNTGELFF
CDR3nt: TGTGCCAGCAGGATTACAAGGTCAAACACCGGGGAGCTGTTTTTT

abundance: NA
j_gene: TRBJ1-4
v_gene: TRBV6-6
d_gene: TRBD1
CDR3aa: CASRDRDSDEKLFF
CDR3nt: TGTGCCAGCAGGGACCGGGACAGTGATGAAAAACTGTTTTTT

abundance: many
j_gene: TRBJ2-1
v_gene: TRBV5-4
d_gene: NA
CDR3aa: CASSRALSSYNEQFF
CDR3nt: TGTGCCAGCAGTAGGGCCCTGAGCTCCTACAATGAGCAGTTCTTC

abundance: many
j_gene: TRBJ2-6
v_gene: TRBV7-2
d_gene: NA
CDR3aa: CASTYWGSGANVLTF
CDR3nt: TGTGCCAGCACCTATTGGGGGTCTGGGGCCAACGTCCTGACTTTC

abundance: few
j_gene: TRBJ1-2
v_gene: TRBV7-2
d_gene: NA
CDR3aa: CASSRSRDSSYGYTF
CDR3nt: TGTGCCAGCAGCCGAAGCCGAGACAGCAGCTATGGCTACACCTTC

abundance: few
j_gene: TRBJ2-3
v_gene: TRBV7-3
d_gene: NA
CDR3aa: CASSLGGARDTQYF
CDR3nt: TGTGCCAGCAGCTTAGGAGGGGCGAGGGATACGCAGTATTTT

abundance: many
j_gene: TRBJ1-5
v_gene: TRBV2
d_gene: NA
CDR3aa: CASSPLERQPQHF
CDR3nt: TGTGCCAGCAGTCCCCTTGAGCGTCAGCCCCAGCATTTT

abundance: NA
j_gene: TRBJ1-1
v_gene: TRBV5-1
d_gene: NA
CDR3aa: CASSSGTMNTEAFF
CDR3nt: TGCGCCAGCAGCTCCGGGACCATGAACACTGAAGCTTTCTTT

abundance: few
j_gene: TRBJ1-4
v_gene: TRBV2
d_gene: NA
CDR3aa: CASSSQRYGEKLFF
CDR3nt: TGTGCCAGCAGTTCCCAGCGGTATGGAGAAAAACTGTTTTTT

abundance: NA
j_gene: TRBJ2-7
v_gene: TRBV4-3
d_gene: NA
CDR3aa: CASSQGTGRSSYEQYF
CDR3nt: TGCGCCAGCAGCCAAGGCACAGGGCGAAGCTCCTACGAGCAGTACTTC

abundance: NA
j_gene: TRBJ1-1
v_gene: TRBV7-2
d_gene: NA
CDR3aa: CASSLSVDRNTEAFF
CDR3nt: TGTGCCAGCAGCTTATCGGTGGATAGGAACACTGAAGCTTTCTTT

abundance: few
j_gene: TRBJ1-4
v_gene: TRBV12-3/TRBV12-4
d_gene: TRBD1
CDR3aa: CASSFGQGEEKLFF
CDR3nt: TGTGCCAGCAGTTTCGGACAGGGGGAGGAAAAACTGTTTTTT

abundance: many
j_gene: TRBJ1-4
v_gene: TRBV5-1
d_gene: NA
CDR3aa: CASSTGTGNEKLFF
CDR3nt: TGCGCCAGCAGCACCGGGACGGGGAATGAAAAACTGTTTTTT

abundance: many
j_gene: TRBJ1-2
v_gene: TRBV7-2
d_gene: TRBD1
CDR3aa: CASSWPPGQGRGYTF
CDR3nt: TGTGCCAGCAGCTGGCCGCCGGGACAGGGCCGCGGCTACACCTTC

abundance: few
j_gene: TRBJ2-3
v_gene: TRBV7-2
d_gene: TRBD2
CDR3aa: CASSLGTSADTQYF
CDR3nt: TGTGCCAGCAGCTTAGGGACTAGCGCAGATACGCAGTATTTT

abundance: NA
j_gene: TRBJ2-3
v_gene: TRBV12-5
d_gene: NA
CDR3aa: CASGWQGGDTQYF
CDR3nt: TGTGCTAGTGGTTGGCAGGGGGGGGATACGCAGTATTTT

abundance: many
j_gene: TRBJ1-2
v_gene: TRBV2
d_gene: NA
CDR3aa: CASAVNYGYTF
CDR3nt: TGTGCCAGCGCCGTTAACTATGGCTACACCTTC

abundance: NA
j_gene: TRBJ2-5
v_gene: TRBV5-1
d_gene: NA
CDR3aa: CASSILGQAGETQYF
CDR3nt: TGCGCCAGCAGCATCCTTGGACAGGCGGGGGAGACCCAGTACTTC

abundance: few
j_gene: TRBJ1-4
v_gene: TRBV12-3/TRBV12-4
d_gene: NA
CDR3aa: CASSLGTGAINEKLFF
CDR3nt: TGTGCCAGCAGTTTAGGGACTGGGGCAATTAATGAAAAACTGTTTTTT

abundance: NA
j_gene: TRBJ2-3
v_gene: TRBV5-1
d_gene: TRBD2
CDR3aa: CASSLEAGGPTDTQYF
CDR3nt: TGCGCCAGCAGCTTGGAGGCGGGGGGGCCGACAGATACGCAGTATTTT

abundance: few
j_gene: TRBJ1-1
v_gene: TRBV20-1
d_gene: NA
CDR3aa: CSAHNPNEAFF
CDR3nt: TGCAGTGCTCATAACCCGAATGAAGCTTTCTTT

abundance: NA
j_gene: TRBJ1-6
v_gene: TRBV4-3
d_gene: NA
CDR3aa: CASSQDDPGVGSPLHF
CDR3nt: TGCGCCAGCAGCCAAGATGATCCAGGGGTGGGTTCACCCCTCCACTTT

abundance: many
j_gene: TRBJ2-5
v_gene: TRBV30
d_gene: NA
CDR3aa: CAWSVTEETQYF
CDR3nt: TGTGCCTGGAGTGTAACCGAAGAGACCCAGTACTTC

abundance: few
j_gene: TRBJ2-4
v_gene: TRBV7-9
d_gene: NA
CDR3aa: CASSLVAKNIQYF
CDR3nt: TGTGCCAGTTCCTTGGTTGCCAAAAACATTCAGTACTTC

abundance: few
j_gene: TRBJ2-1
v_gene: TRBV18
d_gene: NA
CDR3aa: CASSPREPAYNEQFF
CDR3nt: TGTGCCAGCTCACCAAGGGAACCAGCCTACAATGAGCAGTTCTTC

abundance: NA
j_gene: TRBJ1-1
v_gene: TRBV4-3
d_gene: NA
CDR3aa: CASSQDAQARQAFF
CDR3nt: TGCGCCAGCAGCCAAGATGCCCAGGCGAGGCAAGCTTTCTTT

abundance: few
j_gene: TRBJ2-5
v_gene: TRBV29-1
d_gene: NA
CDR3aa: CSVGRGPQETQYF
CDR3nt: TGCAGCGTTGGCCGGGGGCCGCAAGAGACCCAGTACTTC

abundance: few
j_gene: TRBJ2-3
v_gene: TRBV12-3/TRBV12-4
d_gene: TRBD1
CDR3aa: CASGGQTTDTQYF
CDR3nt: TGTGCCAGCGGGGGACAGACCACAGATACGCAGTATTTT

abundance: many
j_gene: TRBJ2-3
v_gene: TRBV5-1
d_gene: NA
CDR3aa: CASGLGPTDTQYF
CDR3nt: TGCGCCAGCGGTCTGGGCCCCACAGATACGCAGTATTTT

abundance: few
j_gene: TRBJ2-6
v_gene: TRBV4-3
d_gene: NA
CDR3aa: CASSQDWISGANVLTF
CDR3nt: TGCGCCAGCAGCCAAGATTGGATCTCTGGGGCCAACGTCCTGACTTTC

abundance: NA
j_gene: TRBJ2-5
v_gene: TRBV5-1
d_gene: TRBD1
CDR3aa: CASSRTGTQETQYF
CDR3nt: TGCGCCAGCAGCAGGACAGGGACTCAAGAGACCCAGTACTTC

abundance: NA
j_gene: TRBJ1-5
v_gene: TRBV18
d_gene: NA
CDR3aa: CASSLGVASPQHF
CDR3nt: TGTGCCAGCTCCCTGGGAGTTGCTTCGCCCCAGCATTTT

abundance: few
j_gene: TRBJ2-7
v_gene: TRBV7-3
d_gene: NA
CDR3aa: CASSQSGLSEQYF
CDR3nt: TGTGCCAGCAGCCAATCAGGGTTGAGCGAGCAGTACTTC

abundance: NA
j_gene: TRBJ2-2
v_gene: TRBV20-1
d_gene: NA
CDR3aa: CSAREAGELFF
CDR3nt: TGCAGTGCTAGAGAAGCCGGGGAGCTGTTTTTT

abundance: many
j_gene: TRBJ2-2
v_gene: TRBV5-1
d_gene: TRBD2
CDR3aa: CASRREPGGSGTGELFF
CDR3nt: TGCGCCAGCAGGCGCGAACCGGGGGGAAGTGGAACCGGGGAGCTGTTTTTT

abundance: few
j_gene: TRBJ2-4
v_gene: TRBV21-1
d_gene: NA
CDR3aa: CASSKGGQGDRLAKNIQYF
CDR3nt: TGTGCCAGCAGCAAAGGCGGTCAGGGGGACCGATTAGCCAAAAACATTCAGTACTTC

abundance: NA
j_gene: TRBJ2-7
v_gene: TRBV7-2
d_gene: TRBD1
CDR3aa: CASSLSGTGSYEQYF
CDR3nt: TGTGCCAGCAGCCTGTCCGGGACAGGTTCCTACGAGCAGTACTTC

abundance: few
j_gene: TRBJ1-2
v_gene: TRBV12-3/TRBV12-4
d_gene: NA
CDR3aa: CASTLGENNYGYTF
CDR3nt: TGTGCCAGCACCTTGGGGGAGAATAACTATGGCTACACCTTC

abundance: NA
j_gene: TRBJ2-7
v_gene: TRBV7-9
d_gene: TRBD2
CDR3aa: CASSKLLGGAVEQYF
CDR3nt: TGTGCCAGCAGCAAGCTACTGGGAGGGGCTGTCGAGCAGTACTTC

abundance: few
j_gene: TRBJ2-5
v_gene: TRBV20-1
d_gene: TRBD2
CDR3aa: CSAFRTSGETQYF
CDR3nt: TGCAGTGCGTTTAGGACTAGCGGCGAGACCCAGTACTTC

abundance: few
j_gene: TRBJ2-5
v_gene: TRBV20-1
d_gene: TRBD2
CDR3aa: CSARPAGGRETQYF
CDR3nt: TGCAGTGCTAGGCCAGCGGGGGGGCGAGAGACCCAGTACTTC

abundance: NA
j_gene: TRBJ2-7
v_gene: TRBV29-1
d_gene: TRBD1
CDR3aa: CSVEGTGETYEQYF
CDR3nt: TGCAGCGTTGAAGGGACAGGGGAGACCTACGAGCAGTACTTC

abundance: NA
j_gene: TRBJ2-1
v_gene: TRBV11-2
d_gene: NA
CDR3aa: CASSSPPRVRAGAPEQFF
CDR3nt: TGTGCCAGCAGCTCACCCCCCCGAGTGAGGGCGGGGGCCCCAGAGCAGTTCTTC

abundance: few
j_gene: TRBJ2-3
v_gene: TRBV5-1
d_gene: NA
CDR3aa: CASSLQGRVTDTQYF
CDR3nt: TGCGCCAGCAGCCTCCAGGGGCGAGTCACAGATACGCAGTATTTT

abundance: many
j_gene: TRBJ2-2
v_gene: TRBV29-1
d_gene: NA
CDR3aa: CSVVVSQDGELFF
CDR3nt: TGCAGCGTTGTTGTTTCCCAAGACGGGGAGCTGTTTTTT

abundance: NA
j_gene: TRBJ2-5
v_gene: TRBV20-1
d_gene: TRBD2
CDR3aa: CSASISGGAVETQYF
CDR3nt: TGCAGTGCTAGTATCAGCGGGGGGGCCGTAGAGACCCAGTACTTC